There are a few counts of the clone carrying this T cell receptor beta chain. Its antigen is currently unknown. The sample originates from a study of beta chain features in type 1 diabetes. Study-wide results and limits: Within patients, naive, central memory and Treg TCRB repertoires seemed more similar than within healthy donors. People with Type 1 diabetes carried modestly yet significantly shorter TCRB CDR3s in all four CD4+ subsets.

Sequenced material consisted of expressed TCRB transcripts (all of the isolated RNA was reverse transcribed). Sequenced by immunoSEQ multiplex PCR; TCRdb stores in-frame clones only, minus some. The sample includes 500,000 to 850,000 clones, over 12% of them seen just once. This clonotype was sampled from a man aged 18-30 years with type 1 diabetes. The specimen was naive CD4+ T cells from blood.

The DNA of the CDR3 is TGTGCCAGCATTTTTGACAGGGGCTACAATGAGCAGTTCTTC. Its translation: CASIFDRGYNEQFF. This chain joins TRBV25-1 and TRBJ2-1, with TRBD1 matching 8 bases. The V and J ends lost 7 bases and 3 bases, in that order; junction bases with no gene match: 5. Germline V lookup: CDR1 MGHDK, CDR2 SYGVNS. The CDR3 contains 14 residues. Variable domain in full (rest from reference TRBV25-1 and TRBJ2-1): EADIYQTPRYLVIGTGKKITLECSQTMGHDKMYWYQQDPGMELHLIHYSYGVNSTEKGDLSSESTVSRIRTEHFPLTLESARPSHTSQYLCASIFDRGYNEQFFGPGTRLTVL.